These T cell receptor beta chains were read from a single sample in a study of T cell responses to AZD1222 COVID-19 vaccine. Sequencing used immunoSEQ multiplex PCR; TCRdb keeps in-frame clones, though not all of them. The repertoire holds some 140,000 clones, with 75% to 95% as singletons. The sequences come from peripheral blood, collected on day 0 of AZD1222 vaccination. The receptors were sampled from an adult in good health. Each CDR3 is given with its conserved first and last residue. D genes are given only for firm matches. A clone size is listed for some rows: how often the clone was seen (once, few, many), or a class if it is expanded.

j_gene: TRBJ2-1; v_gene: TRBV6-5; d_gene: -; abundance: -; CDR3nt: TGTGCCAGCAGCGAGGACGGAGGTGGCTACAATGAGCAGTTCTTC; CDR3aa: CASSEDGGGYNEQFF
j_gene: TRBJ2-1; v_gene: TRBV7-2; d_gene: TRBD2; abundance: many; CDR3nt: TGTGCCAGCAGCTTAGGGCGGGGGGGTCGCAATGAGCAGTTCTTC; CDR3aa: CASSLGRGGRNEQFF
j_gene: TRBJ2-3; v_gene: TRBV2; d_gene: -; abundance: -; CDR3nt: TGTGCCAGCAGTGCCCGCAGGGGCGCTAGCACAGATACGCAGTATTTT; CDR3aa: CASSARRGASTDTQYF
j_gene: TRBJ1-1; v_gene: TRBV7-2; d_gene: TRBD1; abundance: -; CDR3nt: TGTGCCAGCATTCCGGACAGGGCGCACACTGAAGCTTTCTTT; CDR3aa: CASIPDRAHTEAFF
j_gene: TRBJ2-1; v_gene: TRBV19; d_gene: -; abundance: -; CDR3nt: TGTGCCAGTAAGCCCAGGAGCTCCTACAATGAGCAGTTCTTC; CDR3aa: CASKPRSSYNEQFF
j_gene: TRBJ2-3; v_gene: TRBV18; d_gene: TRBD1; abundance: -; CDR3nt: TGTGCCAGCTCACTCCGGGACAGGGGAACTAGCACAGATACGCAGTATTTT; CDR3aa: CASSLRDRGTSTDTQYF
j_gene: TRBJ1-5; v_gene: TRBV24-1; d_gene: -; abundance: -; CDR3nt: TGTGCCACCAGGACAGCAAAGGGCAATCAGCCCCAGCATTTT; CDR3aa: CATRTAKGNQPQHF
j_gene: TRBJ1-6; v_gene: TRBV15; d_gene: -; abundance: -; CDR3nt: TGTGCCACCAGCAGAGCGAATTCACCCCTCCACTTT; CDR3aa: CATSRANSPLHF
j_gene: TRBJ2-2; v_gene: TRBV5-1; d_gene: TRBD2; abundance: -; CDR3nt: TGCGCCAGCAGCTTGGACCTAGCGGGGGTCCACACCGGGGAGCTGTTTTTT; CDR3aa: CASSLDLAGVHTGELFF
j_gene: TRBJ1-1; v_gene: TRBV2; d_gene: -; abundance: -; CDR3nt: TGTGCCAGCAGGGAGACCGCTCTAAGCACTGAAGCTTTCTTT; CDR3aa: CASRETALSTEAFF
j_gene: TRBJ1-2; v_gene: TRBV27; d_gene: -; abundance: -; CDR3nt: TGTGCCAGCAGCCGACAGCGTTTTAACTATGGCTACACCTTC; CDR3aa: CASSRQRFNYGYTF
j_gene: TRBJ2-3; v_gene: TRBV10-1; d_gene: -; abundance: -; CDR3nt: TGCGCCAGCAGTGAGTCAGGGGTCGGAACGCAGTATTTT; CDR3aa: CASSESGVGTQYF
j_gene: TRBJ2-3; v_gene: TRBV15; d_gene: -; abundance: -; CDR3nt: TGTGCCACCAGCAGAGTGGCCCTCGATACGCAGTATTTT; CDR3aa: CATSRVALDTQYF
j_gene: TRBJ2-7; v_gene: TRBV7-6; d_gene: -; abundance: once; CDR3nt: TGTGCCAGCAGCTACGCCGGGAACCAGAGGGACGAGCAGTACTTC; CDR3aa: CASSYAGNQRDEQYF
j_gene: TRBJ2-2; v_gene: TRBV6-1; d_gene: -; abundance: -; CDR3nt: TGTGCCAGCAGTGAAGGAGCGGACACCGGGGAGCTGTTTTTT; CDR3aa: CASSEGADTGELFF
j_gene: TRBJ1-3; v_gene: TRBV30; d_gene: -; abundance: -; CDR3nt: TGTGCCTGGAGGCCCCGGCCGAACTCTGGAAACACCATATATTTT; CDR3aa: CAWRPRPNSGNTIYF
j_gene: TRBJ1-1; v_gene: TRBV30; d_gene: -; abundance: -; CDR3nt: TGTGCCTGTACACGTAGTACGGCTGAATATCGGGCAGAAGCTTTCTTT; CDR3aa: CACTRSTAEYRAEAFF
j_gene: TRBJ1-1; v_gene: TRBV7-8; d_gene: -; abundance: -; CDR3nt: TGTGCCAGCAGTCAGATGATGGACTTCGTAGGGACTGAAGCTTTCTTT; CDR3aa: CASSQMMDFVGTEAFF
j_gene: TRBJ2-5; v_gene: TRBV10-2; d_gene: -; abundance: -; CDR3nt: TGCGCCAGCAGTCTCCTAGCTGGTGAGACCCAGTACTTC; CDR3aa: CASSLLAGETQYF
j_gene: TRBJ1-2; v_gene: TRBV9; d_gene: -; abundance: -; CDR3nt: TGTGCCAGCAGCGTAGGGGGGCGGGGTGGCTACACCTTC; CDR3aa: CASSVGGRGGYTF
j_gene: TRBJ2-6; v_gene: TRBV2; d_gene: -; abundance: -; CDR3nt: TGTGCCAGCAGTGACAGGGCTGGGGCCAACGTCCTGACTTTC; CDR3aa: CASSDRAGANVLTF
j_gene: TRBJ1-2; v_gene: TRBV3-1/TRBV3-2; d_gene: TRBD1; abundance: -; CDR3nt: TGTGCCAGCAGCTCCTGGACAGGTGACAACTATGGCTACACCTTC; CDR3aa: CASSSWTGDNYGYTF
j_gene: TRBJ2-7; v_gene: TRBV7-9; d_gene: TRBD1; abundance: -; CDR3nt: TGTGCCAGCAGACCCACCGGGACAGGGAACGAGCAGTACTTC; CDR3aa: CASRPTGTGNEQYF
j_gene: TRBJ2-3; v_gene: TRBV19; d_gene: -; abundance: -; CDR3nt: TGTGCCAGCGGGAGAAGCGCAGATACGCAGTATTTT; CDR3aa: CASGRSADTQYF
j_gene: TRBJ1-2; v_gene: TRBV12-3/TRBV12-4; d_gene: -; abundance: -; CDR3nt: TGTGCCAGCAAAAATACAGGCGACAATCGGCTACCCTTC; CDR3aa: CASKNTGDNRLPF
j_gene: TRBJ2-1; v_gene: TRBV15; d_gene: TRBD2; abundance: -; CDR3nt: TGTGCCACCAGCAGAGCTGGGCTAGCGGGAAATTTGCACAATGAGCAGTTCTTC; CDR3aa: CATSRAGLAGNLHNEQFF
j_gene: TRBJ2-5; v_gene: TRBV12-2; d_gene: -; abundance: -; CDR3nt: TGTGCAAGTCGCCAGACTAGCGATCAAGAGACCCAGTACTTC; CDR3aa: CASRQTSDQETQYF
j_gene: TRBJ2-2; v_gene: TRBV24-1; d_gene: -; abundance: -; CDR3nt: TGTGCCACCAGTGATTTCTTAAGCGGCAACACCGGGGAGCTGTTTTTT; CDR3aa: CATSDFLSGNTGELFF
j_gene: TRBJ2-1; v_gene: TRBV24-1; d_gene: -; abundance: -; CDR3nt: TGTGCCACCAGTGATGGACCCAACCGCTCCTACAATGAGCAGTTCTTC; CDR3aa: CATSDGPNRSYNEQFF
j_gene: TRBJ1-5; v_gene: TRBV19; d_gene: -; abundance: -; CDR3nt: TGTGCCAGTAGTACCGGGACTGTTAGCAATCAGCCCCAGCATTTT; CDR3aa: CASSTGTVSNQPQHF
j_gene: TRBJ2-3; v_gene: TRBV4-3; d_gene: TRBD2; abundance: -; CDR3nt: TGCGCCAGCAGCCGCGGGACTAGCGGGGGGCCTTCCACAGATACGCAGTATTTT; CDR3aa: CASSRGTSGGPSTDTQYF
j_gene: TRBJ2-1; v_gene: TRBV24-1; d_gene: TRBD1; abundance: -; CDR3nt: TGTGCCACCAGTGATGCAACAGGGGGCGCTTTCTACAATGAGCAGTTCTTC; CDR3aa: CATSDATGGAFYNEQFF
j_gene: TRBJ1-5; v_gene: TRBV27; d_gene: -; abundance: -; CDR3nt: TGTGCCAGCAGTTTCCAGGCAAGCAATCAGCCCCAGCATTTT; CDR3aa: CASSFQASNQPQHF
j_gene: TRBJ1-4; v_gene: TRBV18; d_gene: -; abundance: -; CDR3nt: TGTGCCAGCTCACCAGGAGCTAATGAAAAACTGTTTTTT; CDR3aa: CASSPGANEKLFF
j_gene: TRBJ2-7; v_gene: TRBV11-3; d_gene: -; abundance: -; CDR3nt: TGTGCCAGCAGCTTAAGGACAGCTAACTACGAGCAGTACTTC; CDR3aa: CASSLRTANYEQYF
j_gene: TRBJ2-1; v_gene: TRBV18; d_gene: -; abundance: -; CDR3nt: TGTGCCAGCTCACCCGAGAACAATGAGCAGTTCTTC; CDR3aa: CASSPENNEQFF
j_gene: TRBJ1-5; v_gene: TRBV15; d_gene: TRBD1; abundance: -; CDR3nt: TGTGCCACCAGCAGACCCCAGGGGGGGAATCAGCCCCAGCATTTT; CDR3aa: CATSRPQGGNQPQHF
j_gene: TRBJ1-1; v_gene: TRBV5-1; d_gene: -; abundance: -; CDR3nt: TGCGCCAGCAGCTCCTTCGGGGTTAGTGACACTGAAGCTTTCTTT; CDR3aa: CASSSFGVSDTEAFF
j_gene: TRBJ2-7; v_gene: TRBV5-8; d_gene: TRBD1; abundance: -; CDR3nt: TGTGCCAGCAGCTTTCGTCTGGGGGACAGAGGCTCCTACGAGCAGTACTTC; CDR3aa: CASSFRLGDRGSYEQYF
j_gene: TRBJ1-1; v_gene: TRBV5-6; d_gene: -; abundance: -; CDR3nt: TGTGCCAGCAGCGCAAACAGGGTGGTGAACACTGAAGCTTTCTTT; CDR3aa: CASSANRVVNTEAFF
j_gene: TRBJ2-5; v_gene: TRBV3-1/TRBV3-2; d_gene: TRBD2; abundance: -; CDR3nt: TGTGCCAGCACCCAAGAAACGGAGCGGGGGGGGTTGAGAACGTACCAAGAGACCCAGTACTTC; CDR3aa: CASTQETERGGLRTYQETQYF
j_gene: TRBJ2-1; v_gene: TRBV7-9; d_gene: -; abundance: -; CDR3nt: TGTGCCAGCAGCTTATTTCATTCCTCCGGAAATGAGCAGTTCTTC; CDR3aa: CASSLFHSSGNEQFF
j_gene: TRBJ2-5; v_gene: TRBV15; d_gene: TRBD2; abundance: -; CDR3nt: TGTGCCACCAGCAGAGGGACTAGCGGGGGGCCAGGTGGGGAGACCCAGTACTTC; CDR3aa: CATSRGTSGGPGGETQYF
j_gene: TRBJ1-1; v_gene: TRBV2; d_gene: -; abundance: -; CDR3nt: TGTGCCAGCAGTGTGGAGTATAACACTGAAGCTTTCTTT; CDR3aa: CASSVEYNTEAFF
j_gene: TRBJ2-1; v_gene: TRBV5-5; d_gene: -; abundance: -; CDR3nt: TGTGCCAGCACCCAGGACGGGAGCTCCTACAATGAGCAGTTCTTC; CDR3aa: CASTQDGSSYNEQFF
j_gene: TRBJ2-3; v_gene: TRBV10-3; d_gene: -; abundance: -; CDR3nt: TGTGCCATCAGTGAACCTTCCCAATCCACAGATACGCAGTATTTT; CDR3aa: CAISEPSQSTDTQYF